Reported below is one T cell receptor beta chain. V trimming: 2 bases; J trimming: 12 bases; junction bases outside the gene matches: 3. Germline CDR1 reads SGHRS; CDR2 reads YFSETQ. The CDR3 contains 12 residues. The sample is drawn from a study of T cell changes during pregnancy in multiple sclerosis. Sequencing was performed with immunoSEQ multiplex PCR; in TCRdb, only in-frame clones are kept and a portion is missing. In the table there are around 26,000 clones, 88% of which are singletons. This receptor was obtained from a female donor in good health, enrolled as a control in a pregnancy study. Sample: CD4+ T cells from peripheral blood mononuclear cells, taken in the first trimester of pregnancy. V usage is TRBV5-1 and J usage is TRBJ2-1; 9 bases match TRBD1. The CDR3 DNA reads as TGCGCCAGCAGCTTTACGGGACAGGGGCAGTTCTTC. Its translation: CASSFTGQGQFF.